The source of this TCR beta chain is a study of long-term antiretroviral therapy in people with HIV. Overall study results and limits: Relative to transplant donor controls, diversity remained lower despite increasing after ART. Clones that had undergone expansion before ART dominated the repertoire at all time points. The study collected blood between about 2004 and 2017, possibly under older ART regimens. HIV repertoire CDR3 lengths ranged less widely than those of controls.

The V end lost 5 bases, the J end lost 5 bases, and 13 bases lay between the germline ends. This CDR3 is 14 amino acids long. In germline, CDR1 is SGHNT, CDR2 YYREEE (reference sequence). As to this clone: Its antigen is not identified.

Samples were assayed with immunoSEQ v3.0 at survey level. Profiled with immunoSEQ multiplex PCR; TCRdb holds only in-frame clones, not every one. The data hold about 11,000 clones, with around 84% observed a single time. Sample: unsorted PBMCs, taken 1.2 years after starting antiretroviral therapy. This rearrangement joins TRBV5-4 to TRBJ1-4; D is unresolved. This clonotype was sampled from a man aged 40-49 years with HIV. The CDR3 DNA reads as TGTGCCAGCAGTTACCGGTCGTTGAATGAAAAACTGTTTTTT. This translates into CASSYRSLNEKLFF.